Listed here is a single TCR beta chain. What antigen it recognizes has not been identified. No quality values exist for individual bases; no much larger clone is one base distant. The immunoSEQ Assay, a bias-controlled multiplex PCR, was used to amplify TCRbeta CDR3 regions from genomic DNA. The source study handled its data this way. The number of nucleated cells in each sample was estimated from the amplification of reference gene primers within the assay. To quantify the absolute abundance of each unique TCRbeta CDR3 rearrangement, sequence reads were collapsed and filtered. For each sample, productive Simpson clonality was calculated as the square root of Simpson's diversity index across productive rearrangements. TCRdb holds this immuneACCESS table with in-frame rearrangements only. Some clones are missing; in checked studies, unresolved V genes explain under half, and the rest has no known cause. V and J calls and clone size are those listed in that table; D and trimming were worked out from the DNA. Across this sample there are a few hundred thousand clones, with approximately 85% seen only once. 1.9% of the sample lies in the top ten.

This entry belongs to a study of blood T cell repertoires in COVID-19 (dated by TCRdb to the early 2020s). Looking at the study overall: Samples from collaborators originated in the United States, Italy and Spain and spanned both the acute and convalescent phases of COVID-19. The material from the prospective study consisted of cDNA or gDNA derived from T cells, B-cell-depleted T cells, or PBMCs. The dataset comprised deeply sampled blood TCRbeta repertoires from subjects exposed to, actively infected with, or recovered from COVID-19. A freely available public database, intended as a resource for researchers studying the immune response to SARS-CoV-2, is where the repertoires were released. The samples were drawn from the first 160 participants of the ongoing ImmuneRACE study and from 1,254 subjects provided by 6 global collaborators. Nearly every sample came with metadata listing a de-identified subject ID, COVID-19 status, age in years and sex. HLA class I and class II types, where available, came from metadata supplied by the sample provider rather than from assay-based typing.

Ends trimmed: V by 4 bases, J by 4 bases; bases unmatched to a gene: 4. The germline V gene encodes CDR1 KGHSH and CDR2 LQKENI. The CDR3 measures 14 amino acids from cysteine to phenylalanine. Only the CDR3 part of the read is kept: 42 bases, read in frame from the first base. What the work shows at the level of the full study, not this receptor alone: The amount of clinical and demographic metadata varied by source and participant and was provided uncurated.

Enrolling through a virtual design, the prospective study's participants ranged in age from about 18 to 100 years and lived across about two dozen United States geographic areas. To assign participants to cohorts, the prospective study relied on clinical history that participants themselves reported in a screening survey and a study questionnaire. For ImmuneRACE Cohort 3, a participant was defined as recovered based on two consecutive negative NP/OP PCR tests, clearance by a healthcare professional, or resolution of symptoms. In the prospective study, mobile phlebotomists collected whole blood, serum and a nasopharyngeal or oropharyngeal swab from each participant. Participants in the prospective study had the option to provide additional blood draws and questionnaires over a roughly two-month period. Prospective study blood samples were shipped either frozen or at room temperature before DNA extraction.

The sequence was collected from a woman between 50 and 59 years old who had recovered from COVID-19. This chain joins TRBV18 to TRBJ2-1; 7 junctional bases match TRBD1. The sample taken for sequencing was PBMCs or T cells enriched from blood (not recorded which). In nucleotide form, the sequence is TGTGCCAGCTCACGAGGGACAGTTTACAATGAGCAGTTCTTC. It codes for CASSRGTVYNEQFF.